This T cell receptor beta chain was sequenced in a study of PD-1 blockade in classical Hodgkin lymphoma. The wider study: Nivolumab was administered to patients intravenously at 3 mg/kg every 2 weeks.

The repertoire was sequenced with immunoSEQ multiplex PCR; TCRdb's copy has only in-frame clones and lacks some. The data hold some 39,000 clones, with 78% observed a single time. The CDR3 runs to 15 residues. Looked up from germline, CDR1 is SGDLS and CDR2 is YYNGEE. With 4 bases clipped from V and 4 bases from J, the junction kept 10 bases outside the gene matches. Study-wide results and limits: Significant TCR diversity gains by C4D1 occurred in CD4+ but not CD8+ cells.

Of note for this clone: The antigen is undetermined.

Described time point: cycle 4 day 1 (C4D1), after less than 7 weeks of nivolumab. Each patient's relapse followed autologous stem cell transplantation, and brentuximab vedotin exposure varied. The clonotype was recovered from a human donor with classical Hodgkin lymphoma. The chain carries TRBV9 and TRBJ1-2; 7 positions match TRBD1. The specimen comprised peripheral blood mononuclear cells (PBMCs), sampled before the fourth cycle of nivolumab. The CDR3 spells CASSPRGRGSYGYTF. DNA for the CDR3: TGTGCCAGCAGCCCAAGGGGGCGCGGGTCCTATGGCTACACCTTC. The full variable domain, completed using reference TRBV9 and TRBJ1-2, is DSGVTQTPKHLITATGQRVTLRCSPRSGDLSVYWYQQSLDQGLQFLIQYYNGEERAKGNILERFSAQQFPDLHSELNLSSLELGDSALYFCASSPRGRGSYGYTFGSGTRLTVV.